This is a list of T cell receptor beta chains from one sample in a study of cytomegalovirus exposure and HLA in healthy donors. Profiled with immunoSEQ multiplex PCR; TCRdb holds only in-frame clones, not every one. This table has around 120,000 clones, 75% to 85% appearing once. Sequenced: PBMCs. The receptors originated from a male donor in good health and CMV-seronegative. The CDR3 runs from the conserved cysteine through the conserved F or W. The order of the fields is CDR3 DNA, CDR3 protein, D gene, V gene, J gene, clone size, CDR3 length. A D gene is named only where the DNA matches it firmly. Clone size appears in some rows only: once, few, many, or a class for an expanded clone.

CDR3nt: TGCGCCAGCACAGGGGACAGGAATAGCACCTTC
CDR3aa: CASTGDRNSTF
d_gene: TRBD1
v_gene: TRBV5-1
j_gene: TRBJ1-2
abundance: NA
len: 11

CDR3nt: TGTGCCAGCAGTGACACCACCCAAGGGAGGAAGGAGCAGTACTTC
CDR3aa: CASSDTTQGRKEQYF
d_gene: NA
v_gene: TRBV6-4
j_gene: TRBJ2-7
abundance: NA
len: 15

CDR3nt: TGTGCCAGCTCACCACTCCCGCGGGCGGCTACCTACGAGCAGTACTTC
CDR3aa: CASSPLPRAATYEQYF
d_gene: NA
v_gene: TRBV18
j_gene: TRBJ2-7
abundance: NA
len: 16

CDR3nt: TGTGCCAGCAGCCAATCGATAGTAGGGACAGTTACTAACTATGGCTACACCTTC
CDR3aa: CASSQSIVGTVTNYGYTF
d_gene: TRBD1
v_gene: TRBV16
j_gene: TRBJ1-2
abundance: NA
len: 18

CDR3nt: TGCAGCGTTATCGCAGGGGGCACTGAAGCTTTCTTT
CDR3aa: CSVIAGGTEAFF
d_gene: TRBD1
v_gene: TRBV29-1
j_gene: TRBJ1-1
abundance: NA
len: 12

CDR3nt: TGCGCCAGCAGCCAAGGTCATGGACAGCGGAATGAAAAACTGTTTTTT
CDR3aa: CASSQGHGQRNEKLFF
d_gene: NA
v_gene: TRBV4-1
j_gene: TRBJ1-4
abundance: NA
len: 16

CDR3nt: TGTGCCAGCAGCGTAGATATAGTCGGGGTGGATGGCTACACCTTC
CDR3aa: CASSVDIVGVDGYTF
d_gene: NA
v_gene: TRBV9
j_gene: TRBJ1-2
abundance: NA
len: 15

CDR3nt: TGTGCCAGCAGCCAAGACACAGGCTATGGCTACACCTTC
CDR3aa: CASSQDTGYGYTF
d_gene: NA
v_gene: TRBV14
j_gene: TRBJ1-2
abundance: NA
len: 13

CDR3nt: TGTGCCAGCTCAACAAAACAGGGGGCTAACTATGGCTACACCTTC
CDR3aa: CASSTKQGANYGYTF
d_gene: TRBD1
v_gene: TRBV18
j_gene: TRBJ1-2
abundance: NA
len: 15

CDR3nt: TGTGCCAGCAGCCGGGACAGCTCCGACGAGCAGTACTTC
CDR3aa: CASSRDSSDEQYF
d_gene: TRBD1
v_gene: TRBV7-7
j_gene: TRBJ2-7
abundance: NA
len: 13

CDR3nt: TGTGCCAGCAGCGGACAGGGCTTAAGCTCTGGAAACACCATATATTTT
CDR3aa: CASSGQGLSSGNTIYF
d_gene: TRBD1
v_gene: TRBV9
j_gene: TRBJ1-3
abundance: NA
len: 16

CDR3nt: TGTGCCACCACCAGGGGGGCGGGGGCCCGCACAGATACGCAGTATTTT
CDR3aa: CATTRGAGARTDTQYF
d_gene: NA
v_gene: TRBV15
j_gene: TRBJ2-3
abundance: NA
len: 16

CDR3nt: TGTGCCAGCAGAAGACAGGTGGGAGTGGTAGGCTACACCTTC
CDR3aa: CASRRQVGVVGYTF
d_gene: NA
v_gene: TRBV28
j_gene: TRBJ1-2
abundance: once
len: 14

CDR3nt: TGTGCCAGCAGCGTCCGCCCGACAGGGGTGAACACTGAAGCTTTCTTT
CDR3aa: CASSVRPTGVNTEAFF
d_gene: TRBD1
v_gene: TRBV9
j_gene: TRBJ1-1
abundance: NA
len: 16

CDR3nt: TGTGCCACCACCCTTACAGGATACAATGAGCAGTTCTTC
CDR3aa: CATTLTGYNEQFF
d_gene: NA
v_gene: TRBV30
j_gene: TRBJ2-1
abundance: NA
len: 13

CDR3nt: TGTGCCAGCAGTTTATTGAGGACAGCCGGAAACGGCCTGACTTTC
CDR3aa: CASSLLRTAGNGLTF
d_gene: NA
v_gene: TRBV27
j_gene: TRBJ2-6
abundance: NA
len: 15

CDR3nt: TGTGCCAGCAGCTACTCCAGGGTTTTGGGTGACACTGAAGCTTTCTTT
CDR3aa: CASSYSRVLGDTEAFF
d_gene: NA
v_gene: TRBV5-8
j_gene: TRBJ1-1
abundance: NA
len: 16

CDR3nt: TGTGCCAGTAGTACTGGGGACCTCGGGAGCTATGGCTACACCTTC
CDR3aa: CASSTGDLGSYGYTF
d_gene: NA
v_gene: TRBV19
j_gene: TRBJ1-2
abundance: NA
len: 15

CDR3nt: TGCGCCAGCAGCTTGGAAGGGGTCACTGAAGCTTTCTTT
CDR3aa: CASSLEGVTEAFF
d_gene: NA
v_gene: TRBV5-1
j_gene: TRBJ1-1
abundance: once
len: 13

CDR3nt: TGTGCCAGCAGTCTTCTCCCGACAGCCCCCGAGCAGTACTTC
CDR3aa: CASSLLPTAPEQYF
d_gene: NA
v_gene: TRBV6-5
j_gene: TRBJ2-7
abundance: NA
len: 14

CDR3nt: TGTGCCAGCAGCCACATAGCGGGAGGGTACAATGAGCAGTTCTTC
CDR3aa: CASSHIAGGYNEQFF
d_gene: TRBD2
v_gene: TRBV7-9
j_gene: TRBJ2-1
abundance: NA
len: 15

CDR3nt: TGTGCCATCAGCCGGGACAGGTCCTACAATGAGCAGTTCTTC
CDR3aa: CAISRDRSYNEQFF
d_gene: TRBD1
v_gene: TRBV10-3
j_gene: TRBJ2-1
abundance: NA
len: 14

CDR3nt: TGTTCCAGCAGCTTTTCGCCTAGCGGGGGGGTAGAGACCCAGTACTTC
CDR3aa: CSSSFSPSGGVETQYF
d_gene: TRBD2
v_gene: TRBV7-9
j_gene: TRBJ2-5
abundance: NA
len: 16

CDR3nt: TGTGCCAGTAGTATCCGGGGGACTCCAGCTTTC
CDR3aa: CASSIRGTPAF
d_gene: NA
v_gene: TRBV19
j_gene: TRBJ1-2
abundance: NA
len: 11

CDR3nt: TGTGCCAGCTCACCGACAGGGAGGAACGAGCAGTACTTC
CDR3aa: CASSPTGRNEQYF
d_gene: NA
v_gene: TRBV18
j_gene: TRBJ2-7
abundance: NA
len: 13

CDR3nt: TGTGCCAGCAGGGCAATAGCGGGGGAGAACACAGATACGCAGTATTTT
CDR3aa: CASRAIAGENTDTQYF
d_gene: TRBD2
v_gene: TRBV7-3
j_gene: TRBJ2-3
abundance: few
len: 16

CDR3nt: TGTGCCTGGAGACTCAGGGGCGCTGGGGCCAACGTCCTGACTTTC
CDR3aa: CAWRLRGAGANVLTF
d_gene: NA
v_gene: TRBV30
j_gene: TRBJ2-6
abundance: NA
len: 15

CDR3nt: TGTGCCAGCAGCGCCCTCACTAGCGGAAATGAGCAGTTCTTC
CDR3aa: CASSALTSGNEQFF
d_gene: TRBD2
v_gene: TRBV5-6
j_gene: TRBJ2-1
abundance: NA
len: 14

CDR3nt: TGTGCCAGCAGCCGAACAGCCACCTACGAGCAGTACTTC
CDR3aa: CASSRTATYEQYF
d_gene: NA
v_gene: TRBV25-1
j_gene: TRBJ2-7
abundance: NA
len: 13

CDR3nt: TGTGCCAGCAGCGTGGGACAGGGGATCGGAAACACCATATATTTT
CDR3aa: CASSVGQGIGNTIYF
d_gene: TRBD1
v_gene: TRBV9
j_gene: TRBJ1-3
abundance: NA
len: 15

CDR3nt: TGTGCCAGCAGCTTAGAAGGGGTGGGGAGCAATCAGCCCCAGCATTTT
CDR3aa: CASSLEGVGSNQPQHF
d_gene: NA
v_gene: TRBV5-5
j_gene: TRBJ1-5
abundance: once
len: 16

CDR3nt: TGTGCCAGCAGCCGGACTAGCGGGGCACCCAATGAGCAGTTCTTC
CDR3aa: CASSRTSGAPNEQFF
d_gene: TRBD2
v_gene: TRBV7-9
j_gene: TRBJ2-1
abundance: NA
len: 15